This T cell receptor (beta chain) was captured by sequencing in a study of blood T cell repertoires in COVID-19. Sequencing was performed with immunoSEQ multiplex PCR; in TCRdb, only in-frame clones are kept and a portion is missing. The table records around 150,000 clones, around nine tenths of them present only once. The sequencing sample was made of peripheral blood. This sequence was found in a human donor in a cohort sampled during active COVID-19.

CDR3 nucleotide sequence: TGTGCCAGCGGGGGGGATCCCCTCGGGCTTGCGACCTACGAGCAGTACTTC. Translation gives CASGGDPLGLATYEQYF. This chain links TRBV7-9 with TRBJ2-7; 7 positions match TRBD2. The CDR3 runs 17 residues. The V and J ends lost 8 bases and 2 bases, in that order; junction bases with no gene match: 18. The germline gives CDR1 SEHNR, CDR2 FQNEAQ (reference sequence).